The 27 T cell receptor beta chains reported below all come from one sample, sequenced in a study of blood T cells in healthy people across ages. Then a second PCR, running roughly 7 to 11 cycles, was carried out with a sample-barcoded 5' primer and a J-beta primer mix. Each CDR3 protein is one row after TCRdb ran MiXCR on the 5' RACE reads. The data contain about 1,500,000 distinct CDR3 sequences, about 43% of them singletons. Specimen: blood. All receptors come from a woman aged 18-29 years in good health.

This clonotype was found once. The genes are TRBV6-5 and TRBJ2-7; 7 bases match TRBD1. The closer fit of TRBJ2-5 to the DNA end suggests the J call may be wrong. Germline CDR1 is MNHEY and CDR2 is SVGAGI. This CDR3 contains 16 residues. The CDR3 here is CASSQLSGDRLETQYF. The CDR3, as DNA: TGTGCCAGCAGCCAGCTCTCCGGGGACAGATTAGAGACCCAGTACTTC.

The chain joins TRBV7-6 to TRBJ2-7; D could derive from TRBD1 or TRBD2 (5 bases each). The CDR3 is 13 residues long. V gave up 5 bases and J gave up 7 bases, with 15 bases separating them. CDR1 SGHVS and CDR2 FNYEAQ come from the germline V gene. The CDR3 loop reads CASSHGTGNEQYF. In nucleotides, the CDR3 is TGTGCCAGCAGCCACGGGACCGGCAATGAGCAGTACTTC. The full variable domain, with the rest looked up from reference TRBV7-6 and TRBJ2-7, is GAGVSQSPRYKVTKRGQDVALRCDPISGHVSLYWYRQALGQGPEFLTYFNYEAQQDKSGLPNDRFSAERPEGSISTLTIQRTEQRDSAMYRCASSHGTGNEQYFGPGTRLTVT.

Only a few counts were recorded for this clonotype. The chain employs TRBV18 and TRBJ2-4; TRBD2 matches 11 bases. The CDR3 has 17 residues. Trimming at V came to 4 bases and at J to 4 bases, leaving 9 bases not matched to a gene. Germline V gives CDR1 KGHSH, CDR2 LQKENI. CDR3 in amino acids: CASSLSPGTSGKNIQYF. DNA of the CDR3: TGTGCCAGCTCACTATCCCCCGGGACTAGCGGAAAAAACATTCAGTACTTC.

This clonotype turned up a few times. The junction does not match germline at one end; this may be a read error. The rearrangement links TRBV6-5 to TRBJ1-1, with 7 positions matching TRBD1. The CDR3 contains 14 residues. CDR1 is MNHEY and CDR2 is SVGAGI in the germline V gene. CDR3 in DNA: TGTGCCAGCAGATACTATGACAGGGTGAATGAAGCTTTCTTT. This translates into CASRYYDRVNEAFF.

This clonotype was counted only a few times. The chain recombines TRBV7-2 with TRBJ1-5, with D unclear. Germline V lookup: CDR1 SGHTA, CDR2 FQGNSA. The V gene lost 5 bases and the J gene lost 5 bases, with 16 bases spanning the gap. The CDR3 has 15 amino acids. The CDR3 here is CASSPRVGPHQPQHF. The CDR3 DNA reads as TGTGCCAGCAGCCCTAGAGTGGGCCCCCATCAGCCCCAGCATTTT. Full variable domain (outside the CDR3, taken from reference TRBV7-2 and TRBJ1-5): GAGVSQSPSNKVTEKGKDVELRCDPISGHTALYWYRQSLGQGLEFLIYFQGNSAPDKSGLPSDRFSAERTGGSVSTLTIQRTQQEDSAVYLCASSPRVGPHQPQHFGDGTRLSIL.

This clonotype was observed a handful of times. The chain recombines TRBV20-1 with TRBJ2-7; the D gene is possibly TRBD2 (6 bases). Trimming pared 0 bases from V and 5 bases from J, leaving 23 bases between. Germline V lookup: CDR1 DFQATT, CDR2 SNEGSKA (reference sequence). The CDR3 is 17 amino acids. The DNA for the CDR3 is TGCAGTGCTAGAGATCTTAACGGGAGTTCCTTCCGCGACGAGCAGTACTTC. Amino acids: CSARDLNGSSFRDEQYF.

V is TRBV29-1 and J is TRBJ1-1, with D unclear. CDR3 length equals 16 residues. Germline loops: CDR1 SQVTM, CDR2 ANQGSEA. Trimming took 8 bases from V and 2 from J, leaving 24 bases between them. CDR3 DNA sequence: TGCAGCACCCCCGGGCAAGGATCTAGCCCTAACACTGAAGCTTTCTTT. It yields the protein CSTPGQGSSPNTEAFF.

A single count supports this clonotype. One end of the junction is discordant with germline, which a read error may explain. V gene TRBV7-9 combines with J gene TRBJ2-1, with 8 bases matching TRBD1. This CDR3 contains 14 residues. From germline, CDR1 is SEHNR and CDR2 FQNEAQ (reference sequence). CDR3 nucleotide sequence: TGTGCCAGCAGAGACAGGGGTCTGAACAATGAGCGGTTCTTC. Protein product: CASRDRGLNNERFF.

This clonotype appeared once. V gene TRBV5-1 combines with J gene TRBJ1-6; TRBD1 aligns across 7 bases. V shed 5 bases, J shed 8 bases, and the junction held 16 bases outside the gene matches. In germline, CDR1 is SGHRS, CDR2 YFSETQ. The CDR3 extends over 17 amino acids. CDR3 bases: TGCGCCAGCAGTCCCACACCACCGACAGGGCCTCATTCACCCCTCCACTTT. Encoded protein: CASSPTPPTGPHSPLHF.

The rearrangement uses TRBV29-1 and TRBJ1-1, with D maybe TRBD1 (5 bases). Germline V gene sequence: CDR1 SQVTM, CDR2 ANQGSEA. Between the trimmed V and J ends, which lost 2 bases and 4 bases, there was a span of 11 bases. The CDR3 is made up of 13 amino acids. This CDR3 reads CSVEQGLTTEAFF. In DNA, the CDR3 is TGCAGCGTTGAACAGGGCTTGACCACTGAAGCTTTCTTT.

The rearrangement joins TRBV25-1 to TRBJ2-1; D might be TRBD2 (7 bases). The V end was cut by 6 bases, the J end by 9 bases, with 18 bases between. CDR1 is MGHDK and CDR2 is SYGVNS in the germline V gene. The CDR3 extends over 14 amino acids. CDR3 nucleotides: TGTGCCAGCAGCCCGCCCGGGGGGCATCGTGAGCAGTTCTTC. Amino acid sequence: CASSPPGGHREQFF.

As for this clonotype: A junction boundary mismatches the germline segment, possibly from a read error. The chain links TRBV20-1 to TRBJ2-3, with TRBD2 matching 9 bases. The CDR3 is 15 residues long. Germline CDR1 and CDR2: DFQATT and SNEGSKA (reference sequence). CDR3 sequence reads: CSASMTSGHTDTQYF. CDR3 in DNA: TGCAGCGCTAGTATGACTAGCGGTCACACGGATACGCAGTATTTT.

This clonotype was observed a few times. The V and J genes are TRBV18 and TRBJ2-5; 9 nucleotides match TRBD2. Matching the DNA end better, TRBJ2-7 makes the J call doubtful. The CDR3 has 14 residues. The germline V gene has CDR1 KGHSH and CDR2 LQKENI. CDR3 sequence: CASSPRTSDYEQYF. The CDR3 bases are TGTGCCAGCTCCCCTCGGACTAGCGACTACGAGCAGTACTTC.

This clonotype was detected only a few times. The chain combines TRBV9 with TRBJ2-1; D is perhaps TRBD2 (7 bases). This CDR3 has 15 residues. In germline, CDR1 is SGDLS, CDR2 YYNGEE. V lost 0 bases and J lost 7, with 14 bases in between. In nucleotides, the CDR3 is TGTGCCAGCAGCGTAGGGGGGGGGCCCAAGAATGAGCAGTTCTTC. Translating it yields CASSVGGGPKNEQFF. The variable domain in full, with the rest retrieved from reference TRBV9 and TRBJ2-1, is DSGVTQTPKHLITATGQRVTLRCSPRSGDLSVYWYQQSLDQGLQFLIQYYNGEERAKGNILERFSAQQFPDLHSELNLSSLELGDSALYFCASSVGGGPKNEQFFGPGTRLTVL.

This chain joins TRBV3-1 and TRBJ2-3; the D call may be TRBD1 or TRBD2 (5 bases each). The CDR3 covers 16 residues. Germline lookup yields CDR1 LGHDT and CDR2 YNNKEL (reference sequence). The germline V and J ends were trimmed by 4 bases and 0 bases, with 14 bases remaining between them. CDR3 coding DNA: TGTGCCAGCAGCCCGGACACCCGGACTAGCACAGATACGCAGTATTTT. Its translation: CASSPDTRTSTDTQYF.

The chain is built from TRBV20-1 and TRBJ1-5, with no clear D. Germline lookup yields CDR1 DFQATT and CDR2 SNEGSKA (reference sequence). V shed 0 bases and J shed 4 bases, with 13 bases lying between them. This CDR3 is built from 15 residues. This chain's CDR3 is CSARDISSQNQPQHF. The DNA for the CDR3 is TGCAGTGCTAGAGATATTAGTTCCCAGAATCAGCCCCAGCATTTT.

V is TRBV12-3 or TRBV12-4 and J is TRBJ1-1; no firm D call. V was trimmed by 3 bases and J by 3 bases, leaving 8 bases between them. This CDR3 spans 13 amino acids. CDR3 sequence: CASSFGYYTEAFF. The CDR3 DNA reads as TGTGCCAGCAGTTTTGGGTACTACACTGAAGCTTTCTTT.

This clonotype was recorded a few times. The chain couples TRBV6-2 or TRBV6-3 to TRBJ2-1; 7 nucleotides line up with TRBD2. The germline V gene has CDR1 MNHEY and CDR2 SVGEGT. V dropped 4 bases and J dropped 10; count of bases not matched to a gene: 7. The length of the CDR3 is 13 residues. CDR3 nucleotides: TGTGCCAGCAGTTGGCGGGGGTTAGGGGAGCAGTTCTTC. It codes for CASSWRGLGEQFF.

The gene calls are TRBV30 and TRBJ2-4; D not resolved. CDR1 and CDR2 (germline): GTSNPN, SVGIG (reference sequence). The CDR3 totals 12 residues. Trimming pared 1 base from V and 13 bases from J, leaving 14 bases between. In DNA form, the CDR3 reads TGTGCCTGGAGTGAAGGTAGACTTAAGCAGTACTTC. Its translation is CAWSEGRLKQYF.

Comment on this clonotype: A clone one base away is much larger, so this may be a read error. The chain uses TRBV4-1 and TRBJ2-1, with D perhaps given as TRBD1 or TRBD2 (6 bases each). TRBJ2-7 matches the DNA end more closely, so the J call is doubtful. The CDR3 consists of 14 residues. Germline V CDR1 and CDR2: MGHRA, YSYEKL. The CDR3 nucleotides read TGCGCCAGCAGTAGGGGGGTTCGGGACAATGAGCAGTACTTC. Its protein product is CASSRGVRDNEQYF.

The chain carries TRBV28 and TRBJ1-2; weak D call: TRBD1 (6 bases). The CDR3 extends over 17 amino acids. The V end lost 5 bases, the J end lost 4 bases, and 23 bases lay between the germline ends. Germline CDR1 and CDR2: MDHEN and SYDVKM. CDR3: CASSERGTTHDIYGYTF. The DNA of the CDR3 is TGTGCCAGCAGTGAGAGGGGGACGACCCACGATATCTATGGCTACACCTTC.

This chain joins TRBV4-1 and TRBJ1-2; D remains unclear. The CDR3 totals 14 residues. V was shortened by 4 bases and J by 2 bases, with 11 bases between the two germline ends. Germline CDR1 reads MGHRA; CDR2 reads YSYEKL. The CDR3 region is CASSPDRQNYGYTF. For the CDR3, the DNA is TGCGCCAGCAGCCCTGATAGGCAGAACTATGGCTACACCTTC.

In its sample, this clonotype was seen a few times. The chain uses TRBV2 and TRBJ2-3; D unclear. V lost 2 bases to trimming and J lost 6 bases, with 12 bases between them. The CDR3 is made up of 14 amino acids. Germline V lookup: CDR1 SNHLY, CDR2 FYNNEI. CDR3 amino acids: CASSERLTRDTQYF. The CDR3 nucleotides read TGTGCCAGCAGTGAAAGGCTCACCCGGGATACGCAGTATTTT.

This clonotype was counted a single time. A much larger clone sits a single nucleotide away, making a read error possible. CDR3 DNA sequence: TGTGCCAGCAGTTACCTTCTAGCGGGAGGGACAGGTACGCAGTATTTT. It encodes CASSYLLAGGTGTQYF. The V and J genes are TRBV6-5 and TRBJ2-3, with 12 bases identical to TRBD2. The germline V gene encodes CDR1 MNHEY and CDR2 SVGAGI. CDR3 length: 16 amino acids.

This chain uses TRBV4-1 with TRBJ2-7; maybe TRBD2 (6 bases). This CDR3 has 15 residues. In germline, CDR1 is MGHRA, CDR2 YSYEKL. The V end was cut by 0 bases, the J end by 2 bases, with 11 bases between. Written as DNA, the CDR3 is TGCGCCAGCAGCCAAGAGGGACTTGCTACCTACGAGCAGTACTTC. This gives the protein CASSQEGLATYEQYF.

This clonotype has just a few counts. The chain has TRBV7-2 and TRBJ2-1, with a possible D match to TRBD2 (6 bases). The CDR3 length is 14 residues. V lost 5 bases and J 12 bases, leaving 20 bases between the germline ends. Germline V CDR1 and CDR2: SGHTA, FQGNSA. The CDR3 sequence: CASSPLSVLGGQFF. CDR3 nucleotides: TGTGCCAGCAGCCCTCTTAGTGTCTTGGGGGGGCAGTTCTTC.

The V and J genes are TRBV5-5 and TRBJ2-4; TRBD1 aligns across 9 bases. The CDR3 runs 14 residues. The trim removed 5 bases at V and 9 bases at J, leaving 9 bases unmatched. The germline V gene has CDR1 SGHKS and CDR2 YYEKEE (reference sequence). The CDR3 region has the DNA TGTGCCAGCAGACCGGGACAGGGTTCCCCCATTCAGTACTTC. It translates to CASRPGQGSPIQYF.